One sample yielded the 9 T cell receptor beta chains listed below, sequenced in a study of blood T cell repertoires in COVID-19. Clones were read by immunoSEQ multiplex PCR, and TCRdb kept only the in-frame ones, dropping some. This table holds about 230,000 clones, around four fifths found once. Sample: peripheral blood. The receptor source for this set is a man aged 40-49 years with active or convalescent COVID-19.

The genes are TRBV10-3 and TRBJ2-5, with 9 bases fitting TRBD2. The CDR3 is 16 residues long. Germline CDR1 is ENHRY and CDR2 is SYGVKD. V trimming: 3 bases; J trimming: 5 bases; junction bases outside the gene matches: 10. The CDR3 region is CAISDSGGGAGETQYF. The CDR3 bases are TGTGCCATCAGTGACTCTGGCGGGGGGGCAGGTGAGACCCAGTACTTC.

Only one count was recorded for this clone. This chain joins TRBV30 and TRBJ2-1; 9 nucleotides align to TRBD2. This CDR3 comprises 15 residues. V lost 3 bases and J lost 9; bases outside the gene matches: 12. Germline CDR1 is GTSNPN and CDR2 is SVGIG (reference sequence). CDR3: CAWSKTSGLFGEQFF. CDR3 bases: TGTGCCTGGAGCAAGACTAGCGGACTCTTTGGTGAGCAGTTCTTC.

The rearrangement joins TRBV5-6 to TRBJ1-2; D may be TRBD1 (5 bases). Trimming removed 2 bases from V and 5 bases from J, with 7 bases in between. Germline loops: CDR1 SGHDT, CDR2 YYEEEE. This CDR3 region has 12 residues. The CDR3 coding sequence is TGTGCCAGCAGCTTTGACAGTTATGGCTACACCTTC. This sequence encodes CASSFDSYGYTF.

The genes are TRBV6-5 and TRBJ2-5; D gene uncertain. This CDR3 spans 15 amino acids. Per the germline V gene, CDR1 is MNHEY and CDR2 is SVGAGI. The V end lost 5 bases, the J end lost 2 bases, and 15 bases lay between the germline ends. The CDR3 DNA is TGTGCCAGCAGTCCCGGGTTTGTGAATCAAGAGACCCAGTACTTC. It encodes CASSPGFVNQETQYF.

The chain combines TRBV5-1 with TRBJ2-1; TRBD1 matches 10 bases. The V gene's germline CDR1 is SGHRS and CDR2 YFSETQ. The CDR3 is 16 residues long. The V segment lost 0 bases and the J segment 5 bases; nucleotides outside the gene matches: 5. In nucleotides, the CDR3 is TGCGCCAGCAGCTTGGGGAGACAGGGGGCTCACAATGAGCAGTTCTTC. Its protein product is CASSLGRQGAHNEQFF.

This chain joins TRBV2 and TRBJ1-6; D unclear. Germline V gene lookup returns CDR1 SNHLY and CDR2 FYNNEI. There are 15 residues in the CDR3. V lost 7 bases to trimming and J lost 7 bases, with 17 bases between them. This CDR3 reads CASNGDTVRNSPLHF. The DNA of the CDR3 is TGTGCCAGCAATGGCGACACAGTACGGAATTCACCCCTCCACTTT.

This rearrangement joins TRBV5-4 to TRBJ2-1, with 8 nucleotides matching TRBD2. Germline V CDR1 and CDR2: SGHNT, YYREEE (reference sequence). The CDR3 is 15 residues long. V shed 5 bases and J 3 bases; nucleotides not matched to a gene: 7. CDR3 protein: CASRQSGSGYNEQFF. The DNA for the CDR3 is TGTGCCAGCAGACAAAGCGGGAGCGGCTACAATGAGCAGTTCTTC.

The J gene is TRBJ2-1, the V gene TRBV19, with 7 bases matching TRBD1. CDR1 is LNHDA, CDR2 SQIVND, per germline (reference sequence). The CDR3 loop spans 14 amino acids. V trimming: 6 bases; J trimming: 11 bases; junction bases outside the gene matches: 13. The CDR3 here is CASSPSDVTGKQFF. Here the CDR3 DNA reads TGTGCCAGTAGCCCCTCCGACGTGACAGGGAAGCAGTTCTTC. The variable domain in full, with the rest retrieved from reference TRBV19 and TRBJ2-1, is DGGITQSPKYLFRKEGQNVTLSCEQNLNHDAMYWYRQDPGQGLRLIYYSQIVNDFQKGDIAEGYSVSREKKESFPLTVTSAQKNPTAFYLCASSPSDVTGKQFFGPGTRLTVL.

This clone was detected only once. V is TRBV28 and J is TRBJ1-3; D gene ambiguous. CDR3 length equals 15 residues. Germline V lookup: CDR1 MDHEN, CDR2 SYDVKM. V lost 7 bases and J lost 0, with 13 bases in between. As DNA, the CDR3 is TGTGCCAGCATCCCCACGGCAGGCTCTGGAAACACCATATATTTT. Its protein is CASIPTAGSGNTIYF.